The 23 T cell receptor beta chains below come from one sample, sequenced in a study of blood T cell repertoires in COVID-19. Some clones are missing from TCRdb's copy, which holds only in-frame ones; the method was immunoSEQ multiplex PCR. This sample has 250,000 to 350,000 clones; about nine tenths occur once, and the top ten carry about 2.2%. The sequenced sample consisted of peripheral blood. The receptors were gathered from a woman in her forties or fifties who had recovered from COVID-19.

The chain uses TRBV10-3 and TRBJ1-4, with 8 bases that match TRBD1. Trimming removed 2 bases from V and 10 bases from J; junction bases left unmatched: 9. The CDR3 extends over 15 amino acids. Germline V lookup: CDR1 ENHRY, CDR2 SYGVKD. CDR3 DNA sequence: TGTGCCATCAGTGAGAACAGGGGGAGTACGGGAAAACTGTTTTTT. Amino acid sequence: CAISENRGSTGKLFF.

The V and J genes are TRBV4-2 and TRBJ1-4, with 7 nucleotides matching TRBD1. This CDR3 has 14 residues. With V trimmed by 2 bases and J by 5 bases, 2 bases remained unmatched. Germline-derived CDR1 and CDR2 are LGHNA and YNFKEQ. The DNA of the CDR3 is TGTGCCAGCAGCCAATTCAGGGGGAATGAAAAACTGTTTTTT. It yields the protein CASSQFRGNEKLFF.

The chain recombines TRBV9 with TRBJ2-1; D might be TRBD2 (6 bases). Trimming removed 0 bases from V and 3 bases from J, with 10 bases in between. Looked up from germline, CDR1 is SGDLS and CDR2 is YYNGEE. The CDR3 length is 15 residues. CDR3 in DNA: TGTGCCAGCAGCGTAGCTGGGGGAGGCTACAATGAGCAGTTCTTC. It is translated as CASSVAGGGYNEQFF.

This clone was observed once. The chain links TRBV4-3 to TRBJ2-7; 13 positions match TRBD2. CDR3 length: 15 amino acids. Trimming at V came to 4 bases and at J to 2 bases, leaving 2 bases not matched to a gene. The germline V gene has CDR1 LGHNA and CDR2 YSLEER. The CDR3 sequence is CASSRGLAGAYEQYF. Here the CDR3 DNA reads TGCGCCAGCAGCCGCGGACTAGCGGGGGCCTACGAGCAGTACTTC.

This clone has just a few counts. V is TRBV28 and J is TRBJ1-4; weak D call: TRBD1 (5 bases). Per germline, CDR1 MDHEN and CDR2 SYDVKM. There are 13 residues in the CDR3. Between the trimmed V and J ends, which lost 4 bases and 11 bases, there was a span of 14 bases. CDR3 bases: TGTGCCAGCAGTTCGGGGAGGGACGGTAAACTGTTTTTT. Its protein is CASSSGRDGKLFF.

The chain employs TRBV6-5 and TRBJ1-2, with 7 bases matching TRBD1. V shed 0 bases, J shed 8 bases, and the junction held 3 bases outside the gene matches. Germline CDR1 MNHEY, CDR2 SVGAGI. CDR3 length: 13 amino acids. The CDR3 region is CASSYSEGAGYTF. CDR3 nucleotide sequence: TGTGCCAGCAGTTACTCGGAGGGGGCGGGCTACACCTTC.

This clone was recorded only once. The chain couples TRBV4-3 to TRBJ2-3; unclear D gene. The CDR3 totals 17 residues. The V end lost 0 bases, the J end lost 0 bases, and 13 bases lay between the germline ends. In germline, CDR1 is LGHNA, CDR2 YSLEER. The CDR3 DNA is TGCGCCAGCAGCCAAGATCCCGGGTCCCCGAGCACAGATACGCAGTATTTT. Translating gives CASSQDPGSPSTDTQYF.

This clone was recorded only once. Here the CDR3 reads CAWSDDPTGANEQFF. The CDR3 coding sequence is TGTGCCTGGAGTGACGACCCGACAGGGGCGAATGAGCAGTTCTTC. This chain uses TRBV30 with TRBJ2-1, with 8 positions matching TRBD1. The CDR3 spans 15 residues. V trimming: 1 base; J trimming: 7 bases; junction bases outside the gene matches: 9. Germline V gene sequence: CDR1 GTSNPN, CDR2 SVGIG (reference sequence).

V gene TRBV30 combines with J gene TRBJ2-7; unclear D gene. Trimming removed 0 bases from V and 4 bases from J, with 19 bases in between. Per germline, CDR1 GTSNPN and CDR2 SVGIG (reference sequence). The CDR3 loop spans 16 amino acids. The DNA of the CDR3 is TGTGCCTGGAGTGTTTTCCCCCTAACAGCCGTTTACGAGCAGTACTTC. This translates into CAWSVFPLTAVYEQYF.

V gene TRBV10-3 combines with J gene TRBJ2-1; 9 bases are shared with TRBD2. Germline-derived CDR1 and CDR2 are ENHRY and SYGVKD. The V and J ends lost 10 bases and 13 bases, in that order; junction bases with no gene match: 5. The CDR3 spans 10 residues. The CDR3 sequence is CATEREDQFF. The CDR3 DNA sequence: TGTGCCACCGAGCGGGAGGACCAGTTCTTC.

This rearrangement joins TRBV5-5 to TRBJ2-7; possibly TRBD2 for D (5 bases). Germline assignment: CDR1 SGHKS and CDR2 YYEKEE (reference sequence). The CDR3 consists of 14 residues. Trimming took 3 bases from V and 1 from J, leaving 11 bases between them. CDR3 region: CASSSGGGSYEQYF. Written as DNA, the CDR3 is TGTGCCAGCAGCTCCGGCGGAGGATCCTACGAGCAGTACTTC.

The rearrangement uses TRBV5-6 and TRBJ2-5; 9 nucleotides line up with TRBD2. The CDR3 covers 15 residues. CDR1 is SGHDT, CDR2 YYEEEE, per germline. The ends lost 0 bases at V and 1 base at J; junction bases unmatched: 1. Here the CDR3 DNA reads TGTGCCAGCAGCTTGGCTAGCGGGGTCCAAGAGACCCAGTACTTC. Amino acids: CASSLASGVQETQYF.

The rearrangement joins TRBV6-5 to TRBJ1-2, with 10 bases matching TRBD1. This CDR3 contains 13 residues. CDR1 and CDR2 (germline): MNHEY, SVGAGI. With 10 bases clipped from V and 7 bases from J, the junction kept 9 bases outside the gene matches. CDR3 protein: CAIMDRGGFGYTF. CDR3 in DNA: TGTGCCATCATGGACAGGGGGGGTTTTGGCTACACCTTC.

CDR3 amino acids: CASNLGTSGNYEQYF. The DNA of the CDR3 is TGCGCCAGCAACCTCGGGACTAGCGGGAACTACGAGCAGTACTTC. The J gene is TRBJ2-7, the V gene TRBV10-2, with 13 positions matching TRBD2. Germline V gene data show CDR1 as WSHSY and CDR2 as SAAADI. With V trimmed by 7 bases and J by 3 bases, 6 bases remained unmatched. This CDR3 comprises 15 residues.

The rearrangement uses TRBV5-6 and TRBJ1-1; TRBD1 aligns across 7 bases. V shed 2 bases and J 4 bases; nucleotides not matched to a gene: 8. The CDR3 length is 15 residues. Germline V gives CDR1 SGHDT, CDR2 YYEEEE. The CDR3: CASSFGYRGGTEAFF. CDR3 in DNA: TGTGCCAGCAGCTTTGGATACAGGGGTGGCACTGAAGCTTTCTTT.

The V and J genes are TRBV7-2 and TRBJ2-1; D might be TRBD1 (6 bases). CDR1 SGHTA and CDR2 FQGNSA come from the germline V gene. This CDR3 contains 15 residues. Trimming left V 4 bases short and J 2 bases short, with 12 bases between. The CDR3 region is CASSSDRRTYNEQFF. The CDR3 DNA is TGTGCCAGCAGCTCGGACAGAAGGACCTACAATGAGCAGTTCTTC.

The rearrangement joins TRBV5-1 to TRBJ2-5, with D possibly matching TRBD1 (6 bases). The CDR3 totals 14 residues. Germline CDR1 and CDR2: SGHRS and YFSETQ. Trimming stripped 1 base from V and 5 bases from J, with 12 bases between. The DNA for the CDR3 is TGCGCCAGCAGCTTGAACAGGGTTTGGGAGACCCAGTACTTC. Its translation: CASSLNRVWETQYF.

The chain combines TRBV7-9 with TRBJ2-7; 10 bases map to TRBD1. This CDR3 region has 15 residues. Germline lookup yields CDR1 SEHNR and CDR2 FQNEAQ (reference sequence). Trimming took 3 bases from V and 2 from J; bases not matched to a gene: 4. This chain's CDR3 is CASSLGDRGPYEQYF. The CDR3 bases are TGTGCCAGCAGCTTGGGGGACAGGGGCCCCTACGAGCAGTACTTC.

The CDR3 nucleotides read TGTGCCAGCAGTTACACGACAGGGGTGGACATTCAGTACTTC. Protein: CASSYTTGVDIQYF. The chain recombines TRBV6-5 with TRBJ2-4, with 8 bases fitting TRBD1. The germline V gene has CDR1 MNHEY and CDR2 SVGAGI. V lost 2 bases, J lost 8 bases, and 5 bases stayed unmatched. This CDR3 contains 14 residues.

V and J are TRBV6-2 or TRBV6-3 and TRBJ2-2; TRBD2 matches 10 bases. The germline V gene has CDR1 MNHEY and CDR2 SVGEGT. CDR3 size: 18 residues. J lost 5 bases, V lost 5 bases, and 14 bases had no gene match. In nucleotides, the CDR3 is TGTGCCAGCAGTCCAACCGTAGCGGGGGGTCCGTTAACCGGGGAGCTGTTTTTT. It specifies CASSPTVAGGPLTGELFF.

This clone was counted once. The chain combines TRBV7-3 with TRBJ1-1; 7 bases fit TRBD1. J lost 2 bases, V lost 8 bases, and 2 bases had no gene match. CDR3 length: 12 amino acids. The germline CDR1 and CDR2 sequences are SGHTA and FQGTGA. The CDR3 protein is CASRDSNTEAFF. As DNA, the CDR3 is TGTGCCAGCCGGGACAGCAACACTGAAGCTTTCTTT.

The chain carries TRBV27 and TRBJ1-1; 8 bases are shared with TRBD1. Trimming removed 5 bases from V and 4 bases from J; junction bases left unmatched: 9. The germline V gene has CDR1 MNHEY and CDR2 SMNVEV (reference sequence). This CDR3 is 15 amino acids long. CDR3 region: CASSNIQGGGTEAFF. CDR3 in DNA: TGTGCCAGCAGTAACATACAGGGGGGTGGCACTGAAGCTTTCTTT.

As regards this clone: The same CDR3 arises from other DNA sequences in this sample as well. V gene TRBV6-2 or TRBV6-3 combines with J gene TRBJ2-7; no definite D call. Trimming shortened V by 4 bases and J by 3 bases, and 4 bases separated the two germline ends. The CDR3 is 11 residues long. Germline V gene sequence: CDR1 MNHEY, CDR2 SVGEGT. This chain's CDR3 is CASSSVYEQYF. CDR3 coding DNA: TGTGCCAGCAGTTCAGTCTACGAGCAGTACTTC.